A selection of T cell receptor beta chains follows, all from one sample in a study of blood T cell repertoires in COVID-19. Assay: immunoSEQ multiplex PCR; the TCRdb copy retains only in-frame clones and omits some. The sample contains around 43,000 clones, about 80% of which appear only once. The specimen was peripheral blood. The receptors here all came from a man in his 70s with acute or convalescent COVID-19. CDR3s include the opening cysteine and the closing phenylalanine or tryptophan.

cdr3_length	v_call	j_call	cdr3_aa
13	TRBV5-1	TRBJ1-2	CASSLVTGFGYTF
16	TRBV7-9	TRBJ2-7	CASSLSMGGHPYEQYF
12	TRBV5-4	TRBJ2-1	CASNREDNEQFF
15	TRBV4-2	TRBJ1-1	CASSQDLRGGTEAFF
16	TRBV4-2	TRBJ2-6	CASSQDTNSGANVLTF
15	TRBV5-6	TRBJ2-3	CASSLNRGTFITQYF
14	TRBV12-5	TRBJ1-3	CASGLGGTGNTIYF
15	TRBV13	TRBJ2-7	CASSPAKGTVYEQYF
13	TRBV10-3	TRBJ2-1	CAIHPASAGEQFF
13	TRBV6-5	TRBJ2-7	CASSYGLSYEQYF
12	TRBV3-1/TRBV3-2	TRBJ1-2	CASSKQQGGYTF
14	TRBV4-1	TRBJ1-2	CASSQAGQIYGYTF
11	TRBV7-3	TRBJ1-3	CASESANTIYF
15	TRBV19	TRBJ1-5	CASRDRGRSNQPQHF